The 22 T cell receptor beta chains given below trace back to one sample, sequenced in a study of identifying expanded T cells in peripheral blood. The method was immunoSEQ multiplex PCR; TCRdb's version includes in-frame clones alone and lacks a portion of them. There are around 85,000 clones in the sample; approximately 90% occur only once, and 19% lies in the top ten. The sequencing sample was made of blood. The source of these receptors is a person aged 18 to 75 in good health.

The V and J genes are TRBV7-2 and TRBJ1-2; D unclear. The CDR3 contains 14 residues. Trimming removed 7 bases from V and 2 bases from J, with 14 bases in between. Germline-derived CDR1 and CDR2 are SGHTA and FQGNSA. CDR3 residues: CASIRNQGNYGYTF. In DNA form, the CDR3 reads TGTGCCAGCATCCGTAACCAAGGGAACTATGGCTACACCTTC.

The chain carries TRBV6-5 and TRBJ1-5, with 9 bases identical to TRBD1. J lost 6 bases, V lost 4 bases, and 7 bases had no gene match. The CDR3 sequence is 15 residues long. Germline V gene data show CDR1 as MNHEY and CDR2 as SVGAGI. CDR3 residues: CASSLTGGSLQPQHF. The CDR3 DNA reads TGTGCCAGCAGTTTGACAGGGGGATCCCTTCAGCCCCAGCATTTT.

The CDR3 DNA follows: TGTGCCAGCAGCGAGGACAGTCTTGGAGGCAATCAGCCCCAGCATTTT. Its protein product is CASSEDSLGGNQPQHF. J is TRBJ1-5 and V is TRBV9; D may be TRBD1 (6 bases). Trimming stripped 3 bases from V and 2 bases from J, with 15 bases between. The CDR3 runs to 16 residues. Germline assignment: CDR1 SGDLS and CDR2 YYNGEE.

In its sample, this clone was seen a few times. The chain recombines TRBV7-2 with TRBJ1-1; a weak D match, TRBD1 (5 bases). Trimming stripped 7 bases from V and 7 bases from J, with 13 bases between. CDR1 is SGHTA, CDR2 FQGNSA, per germline. CDR3 length: 12 amino acids. CDR3 protein: CASTWGYSEAFF. The CDR3, as DNA: TGTGCCAGCACCTGGGGGTATAGTGAAGCTTTCTTT.

The chain joins TRBV7-2 to TRBJ1-5; a weak D match, TRBD1 (5 bases). This CDR3 contains 13 residues. V was cut by 5 bases and J by 12 bases, with 17 bases left in between. Germline CDR1 is SGHTA and CDR2 is FQGNSA. DNA of the CDR3: TGTGCCAGCAGCCCGGGGCCGGGGAAGCACCAGCATTTT. The encoded protein is CASSPGPGKHQHF.

The rearrangement links TRBV5-6 to TRBJ1-1; D ambiguous. Germline CDR1 is SGHDT and CDR2 is YYEEEE. This CDR3 has 12 amino acids. V was pared by 4 bases and J by 4 bases, with 8 bases between. CDR3 region: CASSLPATEAFF. The CDR3 DNA reads as TGTGCCAGCAGCCTTCCGGCCACTGAAGCTTTCTTT.

The rearrangement links TRBV6-1 to TRBJ1-1; TRBD1 agrees at 9 bases. Unmatched junction bases numbered 4, after V lost 5 bases and J lost 6 bases. The CDR3 is made up of 13 amino acids. CDR1 and CDR2 (germline): MNHNS, SASEGT. The CDR3, as DNA: TGTGCCAGCAGTTCTCGACAGGGGGCTGAAGCTTTCTTT. Translating it yields CASSSRQGAEAFF.

This sequence joins TRBV30 and TRBJ1-4; TRBD1 is a possible D gene (5 bases). There are 18 residues in the CDR3. Germline CDR1 GTSNPN, CDR2 SVGIG (reference sequence). Trimming cost V 4 bases and J 6 bases, with 27 bases left between them. The CDR3 region is CAWMVRPQVEMGDEKLFF. Written as DNA, the CDR3 is TGTGCCTGGATGGTCAGGCCACAGGTGGAGATGGGAGATGAAAAACTGTTTTTT.

The V gene is TRBV18, the J gene TRBJ1-1; a weak D match, TRBD1 (6 bases). Trimming removed 4 bases from V and 4 bases from J, with 13 bases in between. In germline, CDR1 is KGHSH, CDR2 LQKENI. The CDR3 sequence is 14 residues long. For the CDR3, the DNA is TGTGCCAGCTCACAGTACAGGGAGTCCACTGAAGCTTTCTTT. It yields the protein CASSQYRESTEAFF.

V is TRBV27 and J is TRBJ1-1; weak D call: TRBD1 (6 bases). Germline values: CDR1 MNHEY, CDR2 SMNVEV (reference sequence). The V end was cut by 6 bases, the J end by 3 bases, with 11 bases between. This CDR3 is 13 amino acids long. CDR3 nucleotides: TGTGCCAGCAGACGGAACAGGGACACTGAAGCTTTCTTT. Translating it yields CASRRNRDTEAFF.

This chain uses TRBV7-9 with TRBJ1-2; 7 bases line up with TRBD1. CDR1 is SEHNR, CDR2 FQNEAQ, per germline (reference sequence). The CDR3 is 13 amino acids. Trimming took 10 bases from V and 9 from J; bases not matched to a gene: 14. CDR3 amino acids: CAIRGQGLPSYTF. CDR3 sequence (DNA): TGTGCCATTAGGGGGCAGGGGCTCCCAAGCTACACCTTC. Drawing the rest from reference TRBV7-9 and TRBJ1-2, the complete variable domain is DTGVSQNPRHKITKRGQNVTFRCDPISEHNRLYWYRQTLGQGPEFLTYFQNEAQLEKSRLLSDRFSAERPKGSFSTLEIQRTEQGDSAMYLCAIRGQGLPSYTFGSGTRLTVV.

The chain links TRBV7-2 to TRBJ2-4, with TRBD1 matching 8 bases. The CDR3 contains 13 residues. V shed 5 bases, J shed 7 bases, and the junction held 4 bases outside the gene matches. Germline V CDR1 and CDR2: SGHTA, FQGNSA. Here the CDR3 reads CASSTGGRNIQYF. For the CDR3, the DNA is TGTGCCAGCAGCACAGGGGGAAGGAACATTCAGTACTTC.

The J gene is TRBJ2-3, the V gene TRBV2, with D maybe TRBD1 (5 bases). This CDR3 has 15 residues. V was shortened by 2 bases and J by 7 bases, with 16 bases between the two germline ends. CDR1 and CDR2 (germline): SNHLY, FYNNEI. This chain's CDR3 is CASSEHPSQGYTQYF. In nucleotides, the CDR3 is TGTGCCAGCAGTGAACACCCCTCCCAGGGCTATACGCAGTATTTT.

This clone came up once. The rearrangement links TRBV19 to TRBJ1-5, with 11 bases lining up with TRBD1. The CDR3 covers 13 residues. Germline values: CDR1 LNHDA, CDR2 SQIVND (reference sequence). Losses at the gene ends were 9 bases for V and 5 bases for J; bases not matched to a gene: 3. The CDR3 here is CASRDRGDQPQHF. The CDR3 nucleotides are TGTGCCAGCCGGGACAGGGGGGATCAGCCCCAGCATTTT.

This rearrangement joins TRBV2 to TRBJ1-1; 7 positions match TRBD1. The ends lost 3 bases at V and 1 base at J; junction bases unmatched: 5. From germline, CDR1 is SNHLY and CDR2 FYNNEI. This CDR3 region has 15 residues. The CDR3 region has the DNA TGTGCCAGCAGTGACCGGGACAGCCCGAACACTGAAGCTTTCTTT. This sequence encodes CASSDRDSPNTEAFF.

CDR3 sequence reads: CASSDPVTDTQYF. DNA for the CDR3: TGCGCCAGCAGTGATCCCGTCACAGATACGCAGTATTTT. This chain connects TRBV10-1 to TRBJ2-3; no reliable D call. The CDR3 loop spans 13 amino acids. Germline lookup yields CDR1 WNHNN and CDR2 SYGVQD (reference sequence). V dropped 3 bases and J dropped 2 bases, with 6 bases sitting between them.

The V and J genes are TRBV18 and TRBJ2-3; unclear D gene. Germline loops: CDR1 KGHSH, CDR2 LQKENI. The CDR3 has 12 residues. The ends were cut back, 3 bases at V and 4 bases at J, with 5 bases in the middle. This CDR3 reads CASSPSSDTQYF. The CDR3, as DNA: TGTGCCAGCTCACCCAGCTCAGATACGCAGTATTTT.

This rearrangement joins TRBV14 to TRBJ2-6; D is uncertain. This CDR3 is 16 amino acids long. Per germline, CDR1 SGHDN and CDR2 FVKESK. Trimming left V 4 bases short and J 2 bases short, with 12 bases between. This CDR3 reads CASSPPIGTGANVLTF. As DNA, the CDR3 is TGTGCCAGCAGCCCCCCCATTGGTACTGGGGCCAACGTCCTGACTTTC. The full variable domain, with the rest looked up from reference TRBV14 and TRBJ2-6, is EAGVTQFPSHSVIEKGQTVTLRCDPISGHDNLYWYRRVMGKEIKFLLHFVKESKQDESGMPNNRFLAERTGGTYSTLKVQPAELEDSGVYFCASSPPIGTGANVLTFGAGSRLTVL.

The gene calls are TRBV5-1 and TRBJ2-5, with 9 bases fitting TRBD2. After removal of 2 bases from V and 5 bases from J, the junction contained 4 bases not matched to a gene. Germline V gene sequence: CDR1 SGHRS, CDR2 YFSETQ. The CDR3 totals 14 residues. In DNA, the CDR3 is TGCGCCAGCAGCTTCCAGCGGGGGGTGGAGACCCAGTACTTC. Protein sequence: CASSFQRGVETQYF.

The V and J genes are TRBV10-3 and TRBJ2-3; 9 nucleotides align to TRBD2. With 4 bases clipped from V and 0 bases from J, the junction kept 8 bases outside the gene matches. This CDR3 has 17 amino acids. Germline V gene lookup returns CDR1 ENHRY and CDR2 SYGVKD. The CDR3 protein is CAISAELAGFSTDTQYF. For the CDR3, the DNA is TGTGCCATCAGTGCTGAACTAGCGGGCTTTAGCACAGATACGCAGTATTTT.

The genes are TRBV5-4 and TRBJ2-2; the D gene is possibly TRBD1 (6 bases). The CDR3 has 14 amino acids. V lost 4 bases, J lost 0 bases, and 7 bases lay in between. Germline CDR1 and CDR2: SGHNT and YYREEE (reference sequence). The CDR3 here is CASSGTTNTGELFF. CDR3 in DNA: TGTGCCAGCAGCGGGACAACGAACACCGGGGAGCTGTTTTTT.

This rearrangement joins TRBV7-8 to TRBJ1-4; the D gene is possibly TRBD1 (5 bases). The CDR3 totals 15 residues. Germline CDR1 SGHVS, CDR2 FQNEAQ. The V gene lost 2 bases and the J gene lost 7 bases, with 14 bases spanning the gap. Here the CDR3 reads CASSLHEGQGEKLFF. The CDR3 DNA follows: TGTGCCAGCAGCTTACACGAGGGGCAAGGTGAAAAACTGTTTTTT. Full variable domain (missing parts from reference TRBV7-8 and TRBJ1-4): GAGVSQSPRYKVAKRGQDVALRCDPISGHVSLFWYQQALGQGPEFLTYFQNEAQLDKSGLPSDRFFAERPEGSVSTLKIQRTQQEDSAVYLCASSLHEGQGEKLFFGSGTQLSVL.